This T cell receptor (beta chain) comes out of a study of patients and donors after allogeneic stem cell transplantation. V lost 5 bases and J lost 7, with 14 bases in between. From germline, CDR1 is DFQATT and CDR2 SNEGSKA (reference sequence). The CDR3 extends over 12 amino acids. TCRdb called the RT-PCR reads again in MiXCR, with one record for every CDR3 protein. Among approximately 200,000 distinct CDR3 sequences listed, 13% to 15% were seen once. The gene calls are TRBV20-1 and TRBJ1-1; no reliable D call. Sequencing was done on a sample of blood, either unsorted or a sorted T cell fraction (not recorded which). The TCR originated in a human donor who was either an allogeneic HSCT recipient or a stem cell or donor lymphocyte infusion donor (not recorded which). It is not recorded whose cells these are; they may come from a transplant donor. The CDR3 protein is CSAEVEGGEAFF. The CDR3 nucleotides are TGCAGTGCTGAGGTGGAGGGCGGTGAAGCTTTCTTT.